A single T cell receptor beta chain is shown here with its context. A sort by CD45RO/CCR7/CD25/CD127/CD95/CD27 yielded CD4+ naive, central memory, regulatory and stem cell-like memory cells. Sequencing targeted expressed TCRB transcripts, as all isolated RNA had been reverse transcribed. Samples of naive, central memory and regulatory T cells yielded a mean of about 3.6 million reads. The protocol was immunoSEQ multiplex PCR, while the TCRdb copy is restricted to in-frame clones and leaves out a portion. The sample carries about 620,000 clones, roughly 16% recorded once. This sample stems from a study of beta chain features in type 1 diabetes. The CDR3 length is 14 residues. Deletions cut 3 bases from V and 3 bases from J, with 9 bases between. Germline V gives CDR1 SNHLY, CDR2 FYNNEI.

The source is a man aged 18 to 29 in good health. This rearrangement joins TRBV2 to TRBJ1-5, with a weak D call TRBD1 (5 bases). The sequencing sample was made of naive CD4+ T cells from blood. CDR3 bases: TGTGCCAGCAGTGACCAGGGTTACAATCAGCCCCAGCATTTT. Protein product: CASSDQGYNQPQHF. Together with reference TRBV2 and TRBJ1-5, the CDR3 gives the full variable domain: EPEVTQTPSHQVTQMGQEVILRCVPISNHLYFYWYRQILGQKVEFLVSFYNNEISEKSEIFDDQFSVERPDGSNFTLKIRSTKLEDSAMYFCASSDQGYNQPQHFGDGTRLSIL.